This T cell receptor (beta chain) was recovered during a study of shared clonotypes between healthy human individuals. A word on this clone: What it binds is not known.

Germline V gene data show CDR1 as SGDLS and CDR2 as YYNGEE. V lost 3 bases, J lost 13 bases, and 6 bases stayed unmatched. CDR3 length: 13 amino acids. The table came from immunoSEQ multiplex PCR; TCRdb's copy has only in-frame clones and leaves some out. The sample yields 2 million or so clones, roughly 95% seen once. Findings of the study overall: Rarefaction revealed incomplete sorted-subset sequencing despite large depth.

The chain is built from TRBV9 and TRBJ1-4; 10 bases agree with TRBD1. This sequence originates from a man younger than 30 in good health. The sequenced sample was naive CD4+ T cells sorted from blood. Subset denoted: CD45RA+ positively selected. The CDR3, as DNA: TGTGCCAGCAGCGCCACGACAGGGGGCGGACTGTTTTTT. Protein: CASSATTGGGLFF.